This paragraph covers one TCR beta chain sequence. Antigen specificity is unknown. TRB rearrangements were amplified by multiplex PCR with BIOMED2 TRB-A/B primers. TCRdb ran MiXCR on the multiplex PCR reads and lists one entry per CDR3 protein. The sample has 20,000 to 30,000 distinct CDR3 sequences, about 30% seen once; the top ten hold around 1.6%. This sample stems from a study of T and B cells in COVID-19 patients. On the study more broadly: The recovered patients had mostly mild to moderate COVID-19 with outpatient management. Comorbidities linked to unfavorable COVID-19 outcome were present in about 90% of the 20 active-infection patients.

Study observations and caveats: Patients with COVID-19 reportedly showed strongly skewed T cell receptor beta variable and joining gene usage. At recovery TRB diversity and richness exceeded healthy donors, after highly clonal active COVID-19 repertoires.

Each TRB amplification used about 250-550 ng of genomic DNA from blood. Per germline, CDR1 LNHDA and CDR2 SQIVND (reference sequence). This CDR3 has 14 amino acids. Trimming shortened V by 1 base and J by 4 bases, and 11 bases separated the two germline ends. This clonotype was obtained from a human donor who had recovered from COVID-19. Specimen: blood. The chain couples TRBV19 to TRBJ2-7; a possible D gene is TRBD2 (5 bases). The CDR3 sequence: CASSIGQRLYEQYF. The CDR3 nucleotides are TGTGCCAGTAGTATAGGTCAGCGGCTGTACGAGCAGTACTTC.